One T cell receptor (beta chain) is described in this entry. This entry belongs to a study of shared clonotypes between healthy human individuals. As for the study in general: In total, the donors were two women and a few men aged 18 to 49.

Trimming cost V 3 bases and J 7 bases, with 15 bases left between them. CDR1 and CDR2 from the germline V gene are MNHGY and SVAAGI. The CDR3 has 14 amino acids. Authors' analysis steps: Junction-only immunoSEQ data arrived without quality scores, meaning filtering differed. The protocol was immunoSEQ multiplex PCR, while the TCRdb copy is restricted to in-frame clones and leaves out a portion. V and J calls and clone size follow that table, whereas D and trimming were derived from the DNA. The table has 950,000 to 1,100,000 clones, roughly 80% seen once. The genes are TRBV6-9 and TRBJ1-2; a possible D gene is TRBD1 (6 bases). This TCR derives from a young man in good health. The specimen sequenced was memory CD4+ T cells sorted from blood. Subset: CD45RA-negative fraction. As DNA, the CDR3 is TGTGCCAGCAGTTACCTGACAGGAACGTTTGGCTACACCTTC. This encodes CASSYLTGTFGYTF.